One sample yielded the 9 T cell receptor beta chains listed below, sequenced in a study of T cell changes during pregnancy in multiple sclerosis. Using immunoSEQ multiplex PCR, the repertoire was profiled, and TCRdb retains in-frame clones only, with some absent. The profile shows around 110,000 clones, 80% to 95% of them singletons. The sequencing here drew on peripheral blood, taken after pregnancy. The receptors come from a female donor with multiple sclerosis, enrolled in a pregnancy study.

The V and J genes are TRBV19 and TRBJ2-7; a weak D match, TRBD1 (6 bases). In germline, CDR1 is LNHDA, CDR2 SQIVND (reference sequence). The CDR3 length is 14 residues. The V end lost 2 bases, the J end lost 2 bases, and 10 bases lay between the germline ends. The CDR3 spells CASSIYGQTYEQYF. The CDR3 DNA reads TGTGCCAGTAGTATATATGGACAGACCTACGAGCAGTACTTC. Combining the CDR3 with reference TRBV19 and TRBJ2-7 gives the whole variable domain DGGITQSPKYLFRKEGQNVTLSCEQNLNHDAMYWYRQDPGQGLRLIYYSQIVNDFQKGDIAEGYSVSREKKESFPLTVTSAQKNPTAFYLCASSIYGQTYEQYFGPGTRLTVT.

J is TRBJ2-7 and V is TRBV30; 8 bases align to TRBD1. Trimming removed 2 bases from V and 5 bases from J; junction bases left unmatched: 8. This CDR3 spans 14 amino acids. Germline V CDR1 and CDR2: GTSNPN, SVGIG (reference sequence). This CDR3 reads CAWSMGTGAHEQYF. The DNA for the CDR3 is TGTGCCTGGAGTATGGGGACAGGCGCCCACGAGCAGTACTTC.

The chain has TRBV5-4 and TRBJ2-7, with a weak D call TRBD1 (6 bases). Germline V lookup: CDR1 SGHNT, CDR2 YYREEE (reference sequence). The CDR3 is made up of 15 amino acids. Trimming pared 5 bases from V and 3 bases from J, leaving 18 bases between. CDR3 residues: CASSSTGTNVYEQYF. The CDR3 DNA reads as TGTGCCAGCAGTTCAACAGGGACAAACGTCTACGAGCAGTACTTC.

CDR3 region: CASSVAISARTDTQYF. As DNA, the CDR3 is TGTGCCAGCAGCGTAGCGATTAGCGCCCGCACAGATACGCAGTATTTT. V is TRBV9 and J is TRBJ2-3; possible D gene TRBD2, 5 bases. With 0 bases removed from V and 1 base from J, the gap between germline ends came to 12 bases. The CDR3 has 16 residues. CDR1 is SGDLS and CDR2 is YYNGEE in the germline V gene.

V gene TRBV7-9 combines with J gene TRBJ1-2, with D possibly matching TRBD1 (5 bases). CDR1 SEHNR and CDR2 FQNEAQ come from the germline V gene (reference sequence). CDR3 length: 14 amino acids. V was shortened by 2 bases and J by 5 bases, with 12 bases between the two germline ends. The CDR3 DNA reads TGTGCCAGCAGCTTACTAGGAAGGGGTTATGGCTACACCTTC. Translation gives CASSLLGRGYGYTF.

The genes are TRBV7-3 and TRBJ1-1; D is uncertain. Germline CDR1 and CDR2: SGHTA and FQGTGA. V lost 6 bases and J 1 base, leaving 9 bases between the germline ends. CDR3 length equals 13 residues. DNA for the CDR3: TGTGCCAGCAGTTCCGGGGAGAACACTGAAGCTTTCTTT. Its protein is CASSSGENTEAFF.

CDR3 bases: TGTGCCAGCAGCTTAGGTTCCAGGCTGAACACTGAAGCTTTCTTT. Protein product: CASSLGSRLNTEAFF. The chain carries TRBV7-9 and TRBJ1-1; D gene uncertain. This CDR3 is 15 amino acids long. Germline CDR1 reads SEHNR; CDR2 reads FQNEAQ (reference sequence). The germline V and J ends were trimmed by 1 base and 0 bases, with 9 bases remaining between them.

This CDR3 reads CASSVGEGGNQPQHF. DNA for the CDR3: TGTGCCAGCAGTGTTGGCGAGGGTGGCAATCAGCCCCAGCATTTT. The J gene is TRBJ1-5, the V gene TRBV2; no definite D call. CDR1 and CDR2 (germline): SNHLY, FYNNEI. This CDR3 has 15 amino acids. Deletions cut 4 bases from V and 2 bases from J, with 12 bases between. Using reference TRBV2 and TRBJ1-5 for the parts outside the CDR3, the full variable domain is EPEVTQTPSHQVTQMGQEVILRCVPISNHLYFYWYRQILGQKVEFLVSFYNNEISEKSEIFDDQFSVERPDGSNFTLKIRSTKLEDSAMYFCASSVGEGGNQPQHFGDGTRLSIL.

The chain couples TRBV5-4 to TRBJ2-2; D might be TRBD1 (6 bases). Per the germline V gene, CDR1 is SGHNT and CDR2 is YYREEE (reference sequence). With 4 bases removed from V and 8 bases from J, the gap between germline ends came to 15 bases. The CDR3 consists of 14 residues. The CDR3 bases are TGTGCCAGCAGCGGTGGACAGCTGGCGGGGGAGCTGTTTTTT. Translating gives CASSGGQLAGELFF.